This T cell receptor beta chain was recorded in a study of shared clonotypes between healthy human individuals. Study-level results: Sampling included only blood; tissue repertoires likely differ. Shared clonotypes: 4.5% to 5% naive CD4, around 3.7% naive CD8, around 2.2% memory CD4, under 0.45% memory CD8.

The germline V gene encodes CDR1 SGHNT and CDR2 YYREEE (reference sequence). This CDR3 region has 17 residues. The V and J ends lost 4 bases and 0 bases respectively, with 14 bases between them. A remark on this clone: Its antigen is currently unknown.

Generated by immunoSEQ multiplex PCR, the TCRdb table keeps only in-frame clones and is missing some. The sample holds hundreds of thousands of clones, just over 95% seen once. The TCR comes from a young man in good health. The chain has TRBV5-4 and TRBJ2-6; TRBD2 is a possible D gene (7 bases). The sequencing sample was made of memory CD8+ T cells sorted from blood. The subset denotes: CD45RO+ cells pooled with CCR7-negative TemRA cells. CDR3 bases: TGTGCCAGCAGCCTTAGGGGGGGCCACTCTGGGGCCAACGTCCTGACTTTC. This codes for CASSLRGGHSGANVLTF.